In its sample, the clone carrying this T cell receptor (beta chain) was seen a few times. Its antigen is not known. This sample stems from a study of neoadjuvant anti-PD-1 for oral cavity cancer. Study at large: Non-progressing patients received a fourth nivolumab dose near day 43, then surgery on days 50-56. Study conclusions and caveats: Greater tumor shrinkage accompanied bigger post-treatment sizes of preexisting clones.

Unmatched junction bases numbered 5, after V lost 5 bases and J lost 8 bases. Looked up from germline, CDR1 is GTSNPN and CDR2 is SVGIG (reference sequence). The CDR3 is 12 residues long. Measured with immunoSEQ multiplex PCR; TCRdb has only the in-frame clones, and not every one. Of tens of thousands of clones in the sample, roughly 35% were seen once. The time point: after neoadjuvant nivolumab, at surgical resection. This sequence was found in a person aged 35-79 years with oral cavity squamous cell carcinoma. The chain uses TRBV30 and TRBJ1-2; 10 bases fit TRBD1. The material sequenced was tumor tissue, taken after nivolumab (anti-PD-1) treatment. The CDR3 region has the DNA TGTGCCTGGGGAGACAGGGGGCAGGGCTACACCTTC. Translating gives CAWGDRGQGYTF.